This T cell receptor (beta chain) comes out of a study of T cells after yellow fever vaccination. Study information: Those fractions that held only low numbers of cells were prepared using the SMART-Seq v4 Ultra Low Input RNA kit.

TCRdb processed the 5' RACE reads anew with MiXCR; each CDR3 protein has one entry. The profile shows 450,000 to 550,000 distinct CDR3 sequences, 21% of them singletons. This material consisted of PBMCs, taken roughly 20 days after the first yellow fever vaccination. This TCR was sampled from a man aged 18 to 30 who received the YFV17D yellow fever vaccine.

Here the CDR3 reads CATSDRGAGGSTGELFF. The CDR3 DNA is TGTGCCACCAGTGATCGAGGCGCCGGGGGGAGCACCGGGGAGCTGTTTTTT. This rearrangement joins TRBV24-1 to TRBJ2-2; 7 bases align to TRBD2. CDR3 length: 17 residues. V was clipped by 3 bases and J by 4 bases; unmatched bases: 10. CDR1 KGHDR and CDR2 SFDVKD come from the germline V gene.